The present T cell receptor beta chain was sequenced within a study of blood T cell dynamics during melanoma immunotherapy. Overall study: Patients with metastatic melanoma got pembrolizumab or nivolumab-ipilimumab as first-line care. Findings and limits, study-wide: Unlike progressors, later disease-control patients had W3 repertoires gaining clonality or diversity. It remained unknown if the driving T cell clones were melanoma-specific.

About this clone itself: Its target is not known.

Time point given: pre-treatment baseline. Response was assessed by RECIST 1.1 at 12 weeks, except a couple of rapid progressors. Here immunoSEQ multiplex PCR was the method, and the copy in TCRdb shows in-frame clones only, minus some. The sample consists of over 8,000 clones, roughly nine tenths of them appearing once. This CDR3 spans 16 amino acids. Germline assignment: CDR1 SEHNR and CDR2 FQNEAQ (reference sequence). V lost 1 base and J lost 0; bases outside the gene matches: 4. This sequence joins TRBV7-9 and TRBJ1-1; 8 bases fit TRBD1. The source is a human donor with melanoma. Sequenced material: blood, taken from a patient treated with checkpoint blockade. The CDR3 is CASSLGQGSLNTEAFF. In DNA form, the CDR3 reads TGTGCCAGCAGCTTAGGACAGGGGTCCCTGAACACTGAAGCTTTCTTT. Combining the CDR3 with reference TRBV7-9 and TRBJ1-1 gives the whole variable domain DTGVSQNPRHKITKRGQNVTFRCDPISEHNRLYWYRQTLGQGPEFLTYFQNEAQLEKSRLLSDRFSAERPKGSFSTLEIQRTEQGDSAMYLCASSLGQGSLNTEAFFGQGTRLTVV.